One sample yielded the 24 T cell receptor beta chains listed below, sequenced in a study of T cell responses to AZD1222 COVID-19 vaccine. The assay was immunoSEQ multiplex PCR, and TCRdb's table has in-frame clones only and misses some. Counted here are 150,000 to 200,000 clones, approximately 94% occurring once; the ten biggest clones make up 3.6%. The sample was peripheral blood, taken 28 days after the second dose of the MenACWY control vaccine. All receptors come from an adult who received the MenACWY meningococcal vaccine as a control.

The chain recombines TRBV30 with TRBJ1-6, with D possibly being TRBD1 (6 bases). Germline values: CDR1 GTSNPN, CDR2 SVGIG (reference sequence). Trimming took off 0 bases at V and 6 bases at J, with 12 bases between the two ends. The CDR3 totals 15 residues. The DNA of the CDR3 is TGTGCCTGGAGTGTACGTGGGGGCCTTAATTCACCCCTCCACTTT. Its translation is CAWSVRGGLNSPLHF.

This chain uses TRBV3-1 (or the pseudogene TRBV3-2) with TRBJ2-7; 7 positions match TRBD2. The V segment lost 5 bases and the J segment 0 bases; nucleotides outside the gene matches: 10. The germline CDR1 and CDR2 sequences are LGHDT and YNNKEL (reference sequence). The CDR3 totals 16 residues. The CDR3 reads CASSGRGTFHSYEQYF. CDR3 sequence (DNA): TGTGCCAGCAGCGGGCGGGGGACTTTCCACTCCTACGAGCAGTACTTC.

The rearrangement joins TRBV11-2 to TRBJ1-5, with 7 bases that match TRBD1. CDR1 SGHAT and CDR2 FQNNGV come from the germline V gene. With 0 bases clipped from V and 1 base from J, the junction kept 3 bases outside the gene matches. The CDR3 totals 16 residues. CDR3 nucleotide sequence: TGTGCCAGCAGCTTAGACGGCAGGGGGAGCAATCAGCCCCAGCATTTT. Protein: CASSLDGRGSNQPQHF. Supplemented by reference TRBV11-2 and TRBJ1-5, the full variable domain reads EAGVAQSPRYKIIEKRQSVAFWCNPISGHATLYWYQQILGQGPKLLIQFQNNGVVDDSQLPKDRFSAERLKGVDSTLKIQPAKLEDSAVYLCASSLDGRGSNQPQHFGDGTRLSIL.

V usage is TRBV6-1 and J usage is TRBJ1-2; no firm D call. The CDR3 has 13 amino acids. Germline V gene sequence: CDR1 MNHNS, CDR2 SASEGT. Trimming took off 3 bases at V and 2 bases at J, with 7 bases between the two ends. Here the CDR3 reads CASSDGENYGYTF. The CDR3 DNA reads as TGTGCCAGCAGTGACGGGGAGAACTATGGCTACACCTTC.

The chain employs TRBV16 and TRBJ1-3; D call uncertain. V was pared by 1 base and J by 1 base, with 14 bases between. The CDR3 length is 17 residues. Germline CDR1 reads KGHSY; CDR2 reads FQNENV. The CDR3 DNA follows: TGTGCCAGCAGCCAATATGGGCAACATCAATCTGGAAACACCATATATTTT. This encodes CASSQYGQHQSGNTIYF.

The chain couples TRBV10-3 to TRBJ1-5; no clear D gene. The V end was cut by 1 base, the J end by 6 bases, with 7 bases between. Germline CDR1 reads ENHRY; CDR2 reads SYGVKD. CDR3 length: 13 residues. DNA of the CDR3: TGTGCCATCAGTGAGTTCGAGGGTCAGCCCCAGCATTTT. Translating it yields CAISEFEGQPQHF.

The V call is TRBV12-3 or TRBV12-4, the J call TRBJ1-2, with unresolved D. V was clipped by 3 bases and J by 8 bases, with 13 bases between them. The CDR3 consists of 13 residues. In DNA, the CDR3 is TGTGCCAGCAGTTTCCAGACGGGTGGGGGCTACACCTTC. This encodes CASSFQTGGGYTF.

This clone was counted a single time. The genes are TRBV27 and TRBJ1-1; unclear D gene. V was shortened by 4 bases and J by 6 bases, with 15 bases between the two germline ends. This CDR3 contains 14 residues. Germline loops: CDR1 MNHEY, CDR2 SMNVEV (reference sequence). Here the CDR3 reads CASSSPGRVAEAFF. The CDR3 DNA reads as TGTGCCAGCAGTTCCCCGGGGAGGGTCGCTGAAGCTTTCTTT.

This clone was counted between two and nine times. V gene TRBV21-1 combines with J gene TRBJ1-5; TRBD1, the table's D call, lacks a check against the DNA. TRBV21-1 is described as a pseudogene. The length of the CDR3 is 16 residues. The CDR3 DNA sequence: TGTGCCAGCAGAACAAAGTCCCATTATAGCAATCAGCCCCAGCATTTT. Encoded protein: CASRTKSHYSNQPQHF.

The chain has TRBV11-3 and TRBJ2-3; 10 bases are shared with TRBD2. The CDR3 spans 16 residues. J gave up 6 bases and V 4 bases, and 10 bases lay outside the gene matches. Germline V gene data show CDR1 as SGHNT and CDR2 as YENEEA. The CDR3 sequence: CASSSRTSGVGDTQYF. The CDR3 nucleotides are TGTGCCAGCAGCTCCCGGACTAGCGGAGTCGGGGATACGCAGTATTTT.

The genes are TRBV7-2 and TRBJ1-2, with a weak D call TRBD1 (5 bases). This CDR3 spans 16 amino acids. Germline assignment: CDR1 SGHTA and CDR2 FQGNSA. Trimming stripped 1 base from V and 4 bases from J, with 16 bases between. The CDR3 DNA sequence: TGTGCCAGCAGCTTAGGCCGGCCGGGACTCCCCTATGGCTACACCTTC. It codes for CASSLGRPGLPYGYTF.

The J gene is TRBJ1-6, the V gene TRBV9; 7 positions agree with TRBD1. CDR1 and CDR2 (germline): SGDLS, YYNGEE. V gave up 6 bases and J gave up 6 bases; unmatched junction bases: 6. The CDR3 has 14 residues. The chain's CDR3 is CASTPTGSNSPLHF. For the CDR3, the DNA is TGTGCCAGCACCCCGACAGGGTCTAATTCACCCCTCCACTTT.

V gene TRBV7-3 combines with J gene TRBJ2-3; D not certain. The germline CDR1 and CDR2 sequences are SGHTA and FQGTGA. The CDR3 has 12 amino acids. V lost 5 bases to trimming and J lost 1 base, with 4 bases between them. The DNA for the CDR3 is TGTGCCAGCAGCCGGGGCACAGATACGCAGTATTTT. The encoded protein is CASSRGTDTQYF.

The chain joins TRBV19 to TRBJ1-5; TRBD1 matches 10 bases. V trimming: 5 bases; J trimming: 5 bases; junction bases outside the gene matches: 3. Germline assignment: CDR1 LNHDA and CDR2 SQIVND (reference sequence). CDR3 length: 14 amino acids. CDR3 amino acids: CASSVTGGDQPQHF. The CDR3 nucleotides are TGTGCCAGTAGTGTGACAGGGGGCGATCAGCCCCAGCATTTT.

The gene calls are TRBV28 and TRBJ2-1, with D possibly being TRBD1 (6 bases). Germline CDR1 reads MDHEN; CDR2 reads SYDVKM. V was trimmed by 4 bases and J by 4 bases, leaving 17 bases between them. This CDR3 contains 16 residues. CDR3 region: CASSSRGGARYNEQFF. CDR3 bases: TGTGCCAGCAGTTCCCGTGGGGGCGCTCGGTACAATGAGCAGTTCTTC.

This rearrangement joins TRBV24-1 to TRBJ2-3; TRBD1 or TRBD2 may be the D gene (5 bases each). V lost 1 base and J 5 bases, leaving 21 bases between the germline ends. The CDR3 runs 18 residues. The germline gives CDR1 KGHDR, CDR2 SFDVKD. CDR3 sequence (DNA): TGTGCCACCAGTGATTTCGGCGTGGCAGGGAGAGTAGGAGATACGCAGTATTTT. Translating it yields CATSDFGVAGRVGDTQYF.

This clone was detected only once. The chain uses TRBV12-3 or TRBV12-4 and TRBJ1-2, with D perhaps matching TRBD1 (6 bases). The CDR3 contains 12 residues. Trimming shortened V by 6 bases and J by 8 bases, and 13 bases separated the two germline ends. For the CDR3, the DNA is TGTGCCAGCAGAAAGGACAGCCTGGGCTACACCTTC. Translating it yields CASRKDSLGYTF.

The chain joins TRBV9 to TRBJ1-5, with a tentative D call TRBD1 (5 bases). V dropped 2 bases and J dropped 0 bases, with 9 bases sitting between them. CDR1 is SGDLS, CDR2 YYNGEE, per germline. The CDR3 runs 15 residues. CDR3 loop: CASSVGPYSNQPQHF. The CDR3 DNA reads TGTGCCAGCAGCGTGGGACCCTATAGCAATCAGCCCCAGCATTTT.

This clone was observed a single time. This chain links TRBV6-5 with TRBJ1-1; perhaps TRBD1 as D (5 bases). V was clipped by 8 bases and J by 2 bases, with 15 bases between them. The V gene's germline CDR1 is MNHEY and CDR2 SVGAGI. The CDR3 loop spans 14 amino acids. CDR3 sequence (DNA): TGTGCCAGCTCAGGGACCGCTTTCAACACTGAAGCTTTCTTT. Translating gives CASSGTAFNTEAFF.

V and J are TRBV28 and TRBJ1-5, with no clear D. Trimming left V 8 bases short and J 0 bases short, with 17 bases between. Germline V CDR1 and CDR2: MDHEN, SYDVKM. There are 16 residues in the CDR3. CDR3 in amino acids: CASAPAGGYSNQPQHF. For the CDR3, the DNA is TGTGCCAGCGCCCCCGCCGGAGGTTATAGCAATCAGCCCCAGCATTTT. The full variable domain, completed using reference TRBV28 and TRBJ1-5, is DVKVTQSSRYLVKRTGEKVFLECVQDMDHENMFWYRQDPGLGLRLIYFSYDVKMKEKGDIPEGYSVSREKKERFSLILESASTNQTSMYLCASAPAGGYSNQPQHFGDGTRLSIL.

The rearrangement joins TRBV5-6 to TRBJ1-2; weak D call: TRBD1 (5 bases). The germline CDR1 and CDR2 sequences are SGHDT and YYEEEE. CDR3 length: 11 residues. The germline V and J ends were trimmed by 4 bases and 12 bases, with 13 bases remaining between them. This CDR3 is CASSRGPSHTF. The CDR3 coding sequence is TGTGCCAGCAGCCGGGGACCGTCGCACACCTTC.

This clone was observed once. The rearrangement links TRBV3-1 (or the pseudogene TRBV3-2) to TRBJ2-5; 15 nucleotides align to TRBD2. This CDR3 spans 18 amino acids. CDR1 and CDR2 (germline): LGHDT, YNNKEL (reference sequence). The ends lost 5 bases at V and 5 bases at J; junction bases unmatched: 12. This chain's CDR3 is CASSVRTSGRAFRETQYF. The CDR3 DNA reads TGTGCCAGCAGCGTCCGGACTAGCGGGAGGGCCTTCCGGGAGACCCAGTACTTC.

This clone showed up just a few times. The chain combines TRBV4-3 with TRBJ1-5; 7 bases align to TRBD1. The CDR3 extends over 15 amino acids. Germline trimming cut 1 base from V and 3 bases from J; bases unmatched to any gene: 3. Looked up from germline, CDR1 is LGHNA and CDR2 is YSLEER. CDR3 amino acids: CASSQGGQPNQPQHF. The CDR3 DNA is TGCGCCAGCAGCCAAGGGGGACAGCCCAATCAGCCCCAGCATTTT.

The chain recombines TRBV6-5 with TRBJ1-1; D gene uncertain. Between the trimmed V and J ends, which lost 0 bases and 3 bases, there was a span of 14 bases. CDR3 length: 16 amino acids. CDR1 is MNHEY and CDR2 is SVGAGI in the germline V gene. The chain's CDR3 is CASSYSEITIHTEAFF. In nucleotides, the CDR3 is TGTGCCAGCAGTTACTCGGAAATTACAATTCACACTGAAGCTTTCTTT.